This paragraph covers one TCR beta chain sequence. These data originate in a study of T cell changes during pregnancy in multiple sclerosis. CDR3 length: 13 residues. Germline CDR1 is SGHAT and CDR2 is FQNNGV. V lost 4 bases, J lost 0 bases, and 6 bases lay in between. The data were produced by immunoSEQ multiplex PCR, yet TCRdb's version contains in-frame clones alone and is incomplete. Of 45,000 to 55,000 clones listed, roughly 92% are singletons. The chain uses TRBV11-2 and TRBJ1-1; a weak D match, TRBD1 (6 bases). This TCR came from a female donor with multiple sclerosis, enrolled in a pregnancy study. The sequencing here drew on peripheral blood, taken after pregnancy. The chain's CDR3 is CASSWDMNTEAFF. CDR3 coding DNA: TGTGCCAGCAGCTGGGACATGAACACTGAAGCTTTCTTT.